This TCR beta chain was recorded in a study of Ad26.COV2.S vaccination and SARS-CoV-2 variants. Study-level information: The study gave Ad26.COV2.S intramuscularly, once or twice 56 days apart.

Findings and caveats of the study: Vaccine recipients and placebo recipients showed similar non-spike TCR breadth. Spike-specific TCR breadth was greater in vaccine than placebo recipients.

As for treatment: some 20 received Ad26.COV2.S at low or high dose, single or two shots; 5 received placebo; per-sample allocation not given. Repertoires come from day 63 after the first vaccine or placebo injection. The study used a vaccine consisting of an Ad26 vector that expressed Wuhan-strain SARS-CoV-2 spike. A note on this clone: The antigen is unknown.

Generated by immunoSEQ multiplex PCR, the TCRdb table keeps only in-frame clones and is missing some. Of about 320,000 clones in the sample, about 86% were seen once. This receptor was taken from a person aged 18-65 years who received the Ad26.COV2.S COVID-19 vaccine or a placebo. The source material was peripheral blood, sampled in a trial of Ad26.COV2.S vaccine versus placebo.

The CDR3 bases are TGTGCCAGCAGTGAAGCGCGTGTTAAAGGGGGCGAAGTTCCAGGAAACACCATATATTTT. This codes for CASSEARVKGGEVPGNTIYF. The chain employs TRBV6-1 and TRBJ1-3, with TRBD1 matching 7 bases. Germline V gene sequence: CDR1 MNHNS, CDR2 SASEGT. The CDR3 contains 20 residues. J gave up 4 bases and V 0 bases, and 18 bases lay outside the gene matches.